The 30 T cell receptor beta chains below were found in one sample sequenced in a study of OX40 agonist ivuxolimab in advanced cancers. TCRdb keeps only in-frame clones here, not all; method: immunoSEQ multiplex PCR. The sample comprises approximately 69,000 clones, approximately 91% of which are singletons, and around 0.31% rests with the top ten. The material was CD4+ or CD8+ T cells sorted from blood, obtained in a trial of the OX40 agonist ivuxolimab. The receptors shown here come from an adult with an advanced solid tumor such as melanoma, head and neck, liver or kidney cancer.

The rearrangement links TRBV10-3 to TRBJ1-2; perhaps TRBD1 as D (5 bases). The germline CDR1 and CDR2 sequences are ENHRY and SYGVKD. The CDR3 is 14 residues long. V was clipped by 0 bases and J by 4 bases, with 9 bases between them. CDR3 residues: CAISESQGRYGYTF. Written as DNA, the CDR3 is TGTGCCATCAGTGAGTCGCAGGGTCGCTATGGCTACACCTTC.

The chain is built from TRBV6-4 and TRBJ2-3; 10 bases match TRBD2. The J segment lost 4 bases and the V segment lost 0 bases, leaving 4 bases of the junction unmatched. CDR3 size: 16 residues. Germline values: CDR1 MRHNA, CDR2 SNTAGT. The CDR3 here is CASSDSASGRPDTQYF. As DNA, the CDR3 is TGTGCCAGCAGTGACTCCGCTAGCGGGAGACCAGATACGCAGTATTTT.

The chain recombines TRBV14 with TRBJ2-7; D call uncertain. With 0 bases removed from V and 2 bases from J, the gap between germline ends came to 14 bases. CDR1 and CDR2 (germline): SGHDN, FVKESK. This CDR3 is built from 16 residues. CDR3 nucleotides: TGTGCCAGCAGCCAAGAGTCCAGAGCTTTCCCCTACGAGCAGTACTTC. Protein product: CASSQESRAFPYEQYF.

The rearrangement links TRBV28 to TRBJ1-2; no definite D call. The germline V and J ends were trimmed by 2 bases and 3 bases, with 13 bases remaining between them. This CDR3 comprises 15 residues. The germline gives CDR1 MDHEN, CDR2 SYDVKM. The CDR3 DNA reads TGTGCCAGCAGTTTACCCCGGGCCCTGGACTATGGCTACACCTTC. Amino acids: CASSLPRALDYGYTF.

J is TRBJ1-5 and V is TRBV30; D is undetermined. CDR3 length: 12 residues. V gave up 3 bases and J gave up 6 bases, with 9 bases separating them. Germline V gene lookup returns CDR1 GTSNPN and CDR2 SVGIG (reference sequence). The chain's CDR3 is CAWRTLTQPQHF. DNA of the CDR3: TGTGCCTGGAGGACCTTGACTCAGCCCCAGCATTTT.

The sample holds many counts of this clone. The identical CDR3 is also encoded by other nucleotide sequences in the sample. The J gene is TRBJ1-5, the V gene TRBV4-2; 7 positions agree with TRBD1. This CDR3 is 16 amino acids long. The V segment lost 0 bases and the J segment 4 bases; nucleotides outside the gene matches: 6. Germline lookup yields CDR1 LGHNA and CDR2 YNFKEQ. The CDR3 here is CASSQDLRDRNQPQHF. As DNA, the CDR3 is TGTGCCAGCAGCCAAGATCTAAGGGACAGAAATCAGCCCCAGCATTTT.

This chain uses TRBV6-4 with TRBJ2-2, with 13 bases identical to TRBD2. The CDR3 runs to 22 residues. V trimming: 0 bases; J trimming: 0 bases; junction bases outside the gene matches: 13. Germline loops: CDR1 MRHNA, CDR2 SNTAGT. The CDR3 region is CASSDSPTSGRKKSANTGELFF. The CDR3 bases are TGTGCCAGCAGTGACTCTCCGACTAGCGGGAGGAAGAAATCCGCGAACACCGGGGAGCTGTTTTTT.

This rearrangement joins TRBV11-2 to TRBJ1-6; D unclear. The germline gives CDR1 SGHAT, CDR2 FQNNGV. Trimming pared 5 bases from V and 1 base from J, leaving 15 bases between. This CDR3 has 17 residues. The CDR3 here is CASSLRGTVSYNSPLHF. In nucleotides, the CDR3 is TGTGCCAGCAGCCTGCGGGGTACAGTTTCCTATAATTCACCCCTCCACTTT.

This chain uses TRBV7-2 with TRBJ1-3; D remains ambiguous. Germline loops: CDR1 SGHTA, CDR2 FQGNSA. This CDR3 has 13 amino acids. With 1 base removed from V and 3 bases from J, the gap between germline ends came to 4 bases. This chain's CDR3 is CASSLVIGNTIYF. CDR3 in DNA: TGTGCCAGCAGCTTAGTTATTGGAAACACCATATATTTT.

The CDR3 protein is CASSIFPGLAGGPSDEQYF. The CDR3 nucleotides are TGTGCCAGTAGTATATTCCCGGGACTAGCGGGAGGGCCGAGCGACGAGCAGTACTTC. The chain links TRBV19 to TRBJ2-7; 16 bases match TRBD2. This CDR3 is built from 19 residues. Germline CDR1 reads LNHDA; CDR2 reads SQIVND (reference sequence). The ends lost 2 bases at V and 5 bases at J; junction bases unmatched: 12.

The rearrangement joins TRBV11-2 to TRBJ2-3, with D tentatively TRBD1 (5 bases). Germline-derived CDR1 and CDR2 are SGHAT and FQNNGV. With 1 base removed from V and 0 bases from J, the gap between germline ends came to 14 bases. CDR3 length: 17 residues. Here the CDR3 reads CASSLGRWAGSTDTQYF. CDR3 in DNA: TGTGCCAGCAGCTTAGGACGGTGGGCAGGGAGCACAGATACGCAGTATTTT. Supplemented by reference TRBV11-2 and TRBJ2-3, the full variable domain reads EAGVAQSPRYKIIEKRQSVAFWCNPISGHATLYWYQQILGQGPKLLIQFQNNGVVDDSQLPKDRFSAERLKGVDSTLKIQPAKLEDSAVYLCASSLGRWAGSTDTQYFGPGTRLTVL.

This chain joins TRBV18 and TRBJ2-7; D possibly corresponds to TRBD2 (6 bases). The CDR3 is 14 amino acids. Germline V CDR1 and CDR2: KGHSH, LQKENI. With 3 bases removed from V and 4 bases from J, the gap between germline ends came to 13 bases. CDR3 coding DNA: TGTGCCAGCTCACCGAGACTAGTTGAGTACGAGCAGTACTTC. Protein sequence: CASSPRLVEYEQYF.

The V gene is TRBV4-1, the J gene TRBJ1-4; D gene unclear. Germline V gene data show CDR1 as MGHRA and CDR2 as YSYEKL. The CDR3 has 14 amino acids. V was trimmed by 5 bases and J by 8 bases, leaving 15 bases between them. The CDR3 DNA is TGCGCCAGCAGCTCCTACTCGGAGGTAGAAAAACTGTTTTTT. It encodes CASSSYSEVEKLFF.

The V and J genes are TRBV11-3 and TRBJ2-2; D possibly matches TRBD1 or TRBD2 (5 bases each). The CDR3 is 16 amino acids. Germline V gene sequence: CDR1 SGHNT, CDR2 YENEEA. The V and J ends lost 0 bases and 5 bases respectively, with 13 bases between them. The CDR3 sequence is CASSLDGQGETGELFF. The CDR3 region has the DNA TGTGCCAGCAGCTTAGATGGGCAGGGAGAGACCGGGGAGCTGTTTTTT.

This rearrangement joins TRBV19 to TRBJ1-5, with a weak D call TRBD1 (6 bases). The CDR3 extends over 15 amino acids. Germline assignment: CDR1 LNHDA and CDR2 SQIVND (reference sequence). V was shortened by 3 bases and J by 7 bases, with 16 bases between the two germline ends. The CDR3: CASSIGLGAGQPQHF. In DNA, the CDR3 is TGTGCCAGTAGTATTGGGTTGGGGGCAGGCCAGCCCCAGCATTTT.

CDR3: CASSSPGAGQPQHF. Written as DNA, the CDR3 is TGTGCCAGCAGCTCCCCCGGGGCAGGTCAGCCCCAGCATTTT. The V call is TRBV7-2, the J call TRBJ1-5, with TRBD1 as a possible D gene (5 bases). The germline gives CDR1 SGHTA, CDR2 FQGNSA. Trimming removed 4 bases from V and 6 bases from J, with 13 bases in between. The CDR3 contains 14 residues.

This sequence joins TRBV12-5 and TRBJ2-2; D is possibly TRBD2 (6 bases). The CDR3 has 13 amino acids. CDR1 LGHNT and CDR2 FRNRAP come from the germline V gene. The V end lost 4 bases, the J end lost 5 bases, and 8 bases lay between the germline ends. CDR3 sequence: CASGWGETGELFF. The CDR3 bases are TGTGCTAGTGGTTGGGGGGAAACCGGGGAGCTGTTTTTT. Supplemented by reference TRBV12-5 and TRBJ2-2, the full variable domain reads DARVTQTPRHKVTEMGQEVTMRCQPILGHNTVFWYRQTMMQGLELLAYFRNRAPLDDSGMPKDRFSAEMPDATLATLKIQPSEPRDSAVYFCASGWGETGELFFGEGSRLTVL.

V is TRBV5-1 and J is TRBJ2-6; the D is unclear. Germline-derived CDR1 and CDR2 are SGHRS and YFSETQ. Trimming left V 3 bases short and J 0 bases short, with 10 bases between. The CDR3 runs to 16 residues. CDR3 region: CASSWARGSGANVLTF. The CDR3 DNA sequence: TGCGCCAGCAGCTGGGCAAGAGGCTCTGGGGCCAACGTCCTGACTTTC.

The chain employs TRBV7-3 and TRBJ2-1; 8 bases agree with TRBD2. Germline V gene data show CDR1 as SGHTA and CDR2 as FQGTGA. The CDR3 sequence is 15 residues long. Trimming took 8 bases from V and 8 from J; bases not matched to a gene: 14. The CDR3 protein is CASALEAGALHEQFF. Here the CDR3 DNA reads TGTGCCAGCGCCCTGGAAGCGGGAGCGCTGCATGAGCAGTTCTTC.

In DNA, the CDR3 is TGTGCCAGCAGCTTAGCTACGGGGGATACGCAGTATTTT. It is translated as CASSLATGDTQYF. The rearrangement uses TRBV7-9 and TRBJ2-3, with D perhaps matching TRBD2 (5 bases). The CDR3 has 13 residues. Germline assignment: CDR1 SEHNR and CDR2 FQNEAQ (reference sequence). V lost 0 bases, J lost 6 bases, and 7 bases lay in between.

As DNA, the CDR3 is TGTGCCACCAGCAGAGATCGGGCAGGGTGGAATAATGAGCAGTTCTTC. This sequence encodes CATSRDRAGWNNEQFF. The V and J genes are TRBV15 and TRBJ2-1; possible D gene TRBD1, 5 bases. The CDR3 is 16 residues long. V lost 0 bases, J lost 7 bases, and 16 bases lay in between. Per germline, CDR1 LNHNV and CDR2 YYDKDF (reference sequence).

The chain links TRBV28 to TRBJ2-7; 9 bases agree with TRBD1. With 6 bases clipped from V and 3 bases from J, the junction kept 6 bases outside the gene matches. The CDR3 runs to 14 residues. Germline lookup yields CDR1 MDHEN and CDR2 SYDVKM. CDR3 sequence (DNA): TGTGCCAGCAGCCGGACAGGGGAAATCTACGAGCAGTACTTC. Amino acids: CASSRTGEIYEQYF.

The chain is built from TRBV7-9 and TRBJ2-3; D remains ambiguous. CDR1 and CDR2 (germline): SEHNR, FQNEAQ (reference sequence). With 6 bases removed from V and 3 bases from J, the gap between germline ends came to 7 bases. The CDR3 has 12 amino acids. CDR3 nucleotide sequence: TGTGCCAGCAGGCTTCAGACAGATACGCAGTATTTT. This sequence encodes CASRLQTDTQYF.

V is TRBV9 and J is TRBJ2-6; TRBD1 matches 8 bases. The germline CDR1 and CDR2 sequences are SGDLS and YYNGEE. V shed 4 bases, J shed 1 base, and the junction held 10 bases outside the gene matches. The CDR3 spans 18 residues. DNA for the CDR3: TGTGCCAGCAGCATCCGTAGGGGACAGGATTCTGGGGCCAACGTCCTGACTTTC. It encodes CASSIRRGQDSGANVLTF. Variable domain in full (rest from reference TRBV9 and TRBJ2-6): DSGVTQTPKHLITATGQRVTLRCSPRSGDLSVYWYQQSLDQGLQFLIQYYNGEERAKGNILERFSAQQFPDLHSELNLSSLELGDSALYFCASSIRRGQDSGANVLTFGAGSRLTVL.

The chain recombines TRBV10-3 with TRBJ2-6; D is ambiguous. Per germline, CDR1 ENHRY and CDR2 SYGVKD. V was shortened by 5 bases and J by 1 base, with 9 bases between the two germline ends. This CDR3 has 15 residues. The CDR3 is CAISPDVSGANVLTF. In DNA, the CDR3 is TGTGCCATCAGTCCGGACGTTTCTGGGGCCAACGTCCTGACTTTC.

The chain joins TRBV5-1 to TRBJ2-1; D is ambiguous. The CDR3 spans 13 residues. Trimming left V 3 bases short and J 4 bases short, with 8 bases between. Germline V lookup: CDR1 SGHRS, CDR2 YFSETQ. CDR3 amino acids: CASSSTSYNEQFF. CDR3 DNA: TGCGCCAGCAGCTCGACTTCGTACAATGAGCAGTTCTTC.

Remarks on this clone: At one end, the junction sequence differs from germline, possibly due to a read error. CDR3 coding DNA: TGTGCCAGCAGTTACTCCTTCGGTGGCCACACCTTC. Encoded protein: CASSYSFGGHTF. This chain uses TRBV6-5 with TRBJ1-2; D is ambiguous. The CDR3 sequence is 12 residues long. The germline V gene has CDR1 MNHEY and CDR2 SVGAGI.

The rearrangement links TRBV6-1 to TRBJ2-1; D ambiguous. The V end lost 4 bases, the J end lost 0 bases, and 13 bases lay between the germline ends. Germline assignment: CDR1 MNHNS and CDR2 SASEGT. The CDR3 length is 16 residues. CDR3 amino acids: CASSANLVSSYNEQFF. For the CDR3, the DNA is TGTGCCAGCAGTGCCAATCTAGTTTCCTCCTACAATGAGCAGTTCTTC.

This sequence joins TRBV7-8 and TRBJ2-1; tentatively, D is TRBD2 (6 bases). The CDR3 totals 15 residues. The germline V and J ends were trimmed by 6 bases and 9 bases, with 21 bases remaining between them. Germline loops: CDR1 SGHVS, CDR2 FQNEAQ. The CDR3 reads CASSHRRLGGAEQFF. DNA for the CDR3: TGTGCCAGCAGTCATAGGAGGCTGGGAGGCGCTGAGCAGTTCTTC.

The gene calls are TRBV19 and TRBJ1-1; unclear D gene. Germline values: CDR1 LNHDA, CDR2 SQIVND (reference sequence). The CDR3 spans 13 residues. Between the trimmed V and J ends, which lost 1 base and 10 bases, there was a span of 13 bases. CDR3 bases: TGTGCCAGTAGTATAGGTGGGGTTGCTGGAGCTTTCTTT. Encoded protein: CASSIGGVAGAFF.